This is a list of T cell receptor beta chains from one sample in a study of blood T cell repertoires in COVID-19. Sequenced by immunoSEQ multiplex PCR; TCRdb stores in-frame clones only, minus some. Among 180,000 or so clones listed, roughly 83% were seen once. The sequenced sample was peripheral blood. These receptors all come from a woman between 40 and 50 years old with COVID-19, enrolled during active disease. The CDR3 runs from the conserved cysteine through the conserved F or W. The order of the fields is clone size, D gene, J gene, V gene, CDR3 DNA, CDR3 protein. D genes are given only for firm matches. Clone size appears in some rows only: once, few, many, or a class for an expanded clone.

>-|TRBD2|TRBJ2-7|TRBV6-5
TGTGCCAGCAGTTATGATACTAGCGAACTCTCCTACGAGCAGTACTTC
CASSYDTSELSYEQYF
>-|TRBD1|TRBJ1-1|TRBV27
TGTGCCAGCAGGAATTATAACAGGGGAGTAGAGACTGAAGCTTTCTTT
CASRNYNRGVETEAFF
>-|TRBD1|TRBJ1-5|TRBV27
TGTGCCAGCAGTATACAGGGGAATCAGCCCCAGCATTTT
CASSIQGNQPQHF
>few|TRBD1|TRBJ2-2|TRBV5-4
TGTGCCAGCATCCCCGGGACAGTAAACACCGGGGAGCTGTTTTTT
CASIPGTVNTGELFF
>-|-|TRBJ1-1|TRBV10-2
TGCGCCAGCAAGGACTCCCCCAGGAACACTGAAGCTTTCTTT
CASKDSPRNTEAFF
>-|TRBD1|TRBJ1-1|TRBV3-1/TRBV3-2
TGTGCCAGCAGCCAAGATAAGGGTCGGGCAGGGGGCGTGGGAGCTTTCTTT
CASSQDKGRAGGVGAFF
>-|-|TRBJ1-2|TRBV6-5
TGTGCCAGCAGCCTCACGGGGGGCTACACCTTC
CASSLTGGYTF
>-|-|TRBJ1-6|TRBV3-1/TRBV3-2
TGTGCCAGCAGCCAGATAAGGGGTTGGCTCAATTCACCCCTCCACTTT
CASSQIRGWLNSPLHF
>-|-|TRBJ1-5|TRBV14
TGTGCCAGCAGCCAACTGGCCTCAGGGGCGGGGGATCAGCCCCAGCATTTT
CASSQLASGAGDQPQHF
>-|-|TRBJ2-4|TRBV14
TGTGCCAGCAGCCAACTTGCCCAGCGACCCAAAAACATTCAGTACTTC
CASSQLAQRPKNIQYF
>-|-|TRBJ1-1|TRBV28
TGTGCCAGCAGTTTACAGGTTCTGAACACTGAAGCTTTCTTT
CASSLQVLNTEAFF
>-|-|TRBJ2-7|TRBV10-3
TGTGCCATCAGTGAGTCAGTCGGGGTGGTCTACGAGCAGTACTTC
CAISESVGVVYEQYF
>-|-|TRBJ1-1|TRBV18
TGTGCCAGCTGTACTCAGGGGTACACTGAAGCTTTCTTT
CASCTQGYTEAFF
>-|-|TRBJ2-1|TRBV24-1
TGTGCCACCAGTGATTCCCAAGCAAGGACTTACAATGAGCAGTTCTTC
CATSDSQARTYNEQFF
>-|-|TRBJ2-7|TRBV18
TGTGCCAGCTCACCAAAAGTTTCAGGGGTCCTCTACGAGCAGTACTTC
CASSPKVSGVLYEQYF
>-|TRBD1|TRBJ1-3|TRBV10-3
TGTGCCATCAGCGCCGGGACAGGAGGAAACACCATATATTTT
CAISAGTGGNTIYF
>few|TRBD1|TRBJ2-7|TRBV10-2
TGCGCCAGCAGTGACCCTCGGGACAGGGGGCGAGAGCAGTACTTC
CASSDPRDRGREQYF
>-|TRBD1|TRBJ1-1|TRBV10-2
TGCGCCAGCAGTGACCATCCCGGGACAGGGGGCACTGAAGCTTTCTTT
CASSDHPGTGGTEAFF
>-|-|TRBJ1-6|TRBV6-4
TGTGCCAGCAGTCCATGGGGGGGGGCACCCCTCCACTTT
CASSPWGGAPLHF
>-|-|TRBJ1-5|TRBV6-1
TGTGCCAGCAGTGAATATGGCGGTAGCAATCAGCCCCAGCATTTT
CASSEYGGSNQPQHF
>-|TRBD1|TRBJ1-2|TRBV5-1
TGCGCCAGCAGCTTGGGTTCAGGGGGCGCGGACTATGGCTACACCTTC
CASSLGSGGADYGYTF
>-|TRBD1|TRBJ2-7|TRBV5-6
TGTGCCAGCAGCGACGCCGGGACAGGAAGTTCCTACGAGCAGTACTTC
CASSDAGTGSSYEQYF
>once|-|TRBJ1-2|TRBV6-1
TGTGCCAGCAGTGAAGGGGGCCGCGGCTACACCTTC
CASSEGGRGYTF
>-|-|TRBJ1-6|TRBV5-6
TGTGCCAGCAAGGACTGGTCGTCTTCACCCCTCCACTTT
CASKDWSSSPLHF
>-|-|TRBJ2-1|TRBV18
TGTGCCAGCTCACGCCGGACAGCCTCCTACAATGAGCAGTTCTTC
CASSRRTASYNEQFF
>-|-|TRBJ2-7|TRBV7-6
TGTGCCAGCAGCCCTGTTCGGATCGGGTCCTACGAGCAGTACTTC
CASSPVRIGSYEQYF
>-|-|TRBJ1-5|TRBV12-5
TGTGCTAGTGGTTTGGTACGGGGGGTCAATCAGCCCCAGCATTTT
CASGLVRGVNQPQHF
>-|-|TRBJ2-1|TRBV6-4
TGTGCCAGCAGTGCGGGGGAATACAATGAGCAGTTCTTC
CASSAGEYNEQFF
>-|TRBD1|TRBJ2-7|TRBV19
TGTGCCAGTAAGGTGACAGGGTCCTACGAGCAGTACTTC
CASKVTGSYEQYF
>once|TRBD1|TRBJ1-1|TRBV19
TGTGCCAGTAGTAAAGGGACAGGGGGGTTGAACACTGAAGCTTTCTTT
CASSKGTGGLNTEAFF
>-|TRBD1|TRBJ1-5|TRBV2
TGTGCCGGACAGGTGTCTCAGGGTTCGGGGCCCCAGCATTTT
CAGQVSQGSGPQHF
>few|TRBD1|TRBJ1-1|TRBV5-1
TGCGCCAGCAGTTTGCCAGGGGGTAGGGGAGCTTTCTTT
CASSLPGGRGAFF
>-|TRBD2|TRBJ2-1|TRBV18
TGTGCCAGCTCACCAACCCCACTAGCGGAGCAGTTCTTC
CASSPTPLAEQFF
>many|-|TRBJ1-6|TRBV6-5
TGTGCCAGCAGAGTTGGACAGATTTATAATTCACCCCTCCACTTT
CASRVGQIYNSPLHF
>-|TRBD1|TRBJ1-2|TRBV2
TGTGCCAGCCCCAACGACAGGGGACTTAGAGGCTACACCTTC
CASPNDRGLRGYTF
>-|-|TRBJ1-6|TRBV9
TGTGCCAGCAGCGTAGACAGTAATTCACCCCTCCACTTT
CASSVDSNSPLHF
>once|TRBD1|TRBJ2-7|TRBV5-4
TGTGCCAGCAGCCAAGGACAGGGGGAAATAGACGAGCAGTACTTC
CASSQGQGEIDEQYF
>-|-|TRBJ1-2|TRBV21-1
TGTGCCAGCAGCAGGGTCCCTGGGAGCGGCTACACCTTC
CASSRVPGSGYTF
>-|TRBD2|TRBJ2-3|TRBV7-6
TGTGCCAGCAGCTTCCTAGCGGGGGTTGATACGCAGTATTTT
CASSFLAGVDTQYF
>-|TRBD2|TRBJ2-7|TRBV2
TGTGCCAGCAGCGATCTAGCGGGAGGGTCGGGCGAGCAGTACTTC
CASSDLAGGSGEQYF
>-|-|TRBJ1-2|TRBV12-3/TRBV12-4
TGTGCCAGCAGTTTCGCGAGCTATGGCTACACCTTC
CASSFASYGYTF
>-|TRBD1|TRBJ1-1|TRBV5-1
TGCGCCAGCAGCCGGACAGGGGGAGGTTATGGCACTGAAGCTTTCTTT
CASSRTGGGYGTEAFF
>-|-|TRBJ2-5|TRBV10-2
TGCGCCACGGGACTTCCTCAAGAGACCCAGTACTTC
CATGLPQETQYF
>-|TRBD2|TRBJ2-1|TRBV5-1
TGCGCCAGCAACGAGGGTAGCGGGGGGTTAAATGAGCAGTTCTTC
CASNEGSGGLNEQFF
>-|TRBD1|TRBJ1-2|TRBV7-2
TGTGCCAGCAGGCAGGACAGGTTTGGCTACACCTTC
CASRQDRFGYTF
>once|-|TRBJ1-1|TRBV19
TGTGCCAGTAGTATAGACAGGGGGAACACTGAAGCTTTCTTT
CASSIDRGNTEAFF
>-|-|TRBJ2-1|TRBV5-6
TGTGCCAGCAGCTCAAATAGCGGTTCCTGGGCCAATGAGCAGTTCTTC
CASSSNSGSWANEQFF
>-|-|TRBJ1-5|TRBV29-1
TGCAGCGTTGACCCCGGGGGCAATCAGCCCCAGCATTTT
CSVDPGGNQPQHF
>-|TRBD2|TRBJ2-5|TRBV4-2
TGTGCCAGCAGCCAAGAACTAGCGGGAGGAGATAAGACCCAGTACTTC
CASSQELAGGDKTQYF
>-|TRBD1|TRBJ2-1|TRBV9
TGTGCCAGCAGCGGGGGGACAGGGCTTACTGAGCAGTTCTTC
CASSGGTGLTEQFF
>many|-|TRBJ2-7|TRBV6-5
TGTGCCAGCAAACTGGCTAGGGGAAAATACGAGCAGTACTTC
CASKLARGKYEQYF
>once|-|TRBJ1-4|TRBV7-9
TGTGCCAGCAGCTTAGTTAGATCGGGTCGGTCTAATGAAAAACTGTTTTTT
CASSLVRSGRSNEKLFF
>-|-|TRBJ2-7|TRBV5-1
TGCGCCAGCAGCTTGGGGCCCGAGCAGTACTTC
CASSLGPEQYF